The rows below give T cell receptor beta chains drawn from one sample of a study of T cells after posttransplantation cyclophosphamide. Only in-frame clones appear in the TCRdb table, and some are missing; sequencing was by immunoSEQ multiplex PCR. The sample shows about 28,000 clones, 86% of them seen only once. The sample comprised PBMCs. The receptors come from a man aged 45-65 years. Both conserved end residues are part of each CDR3. The D gene is left open where the match is weak. Only some rows state a clone size, as once, few, many or a class for expanded clones.

d_call: .; v_call: TRBV30; clone_size: .; j_call: TRBJ2-7; cdr3_nt: TGTGCCTGGAGTGTAGCTGGTACCTACGAGCAGTACTTC; cdr3_aa: CAWSVAGTYEQYF
d_call: TRBD2; v_call: TRBV7-8; clone_size: .; j_call: TRBJ2-5; cdr3_nt: TGTGCCAGCAGCCCCCCCGGGACTAGCGGGGGGCCCTACCAGTACTTC; cdr3_aa: CASSPPGTSGGPYQYF
d_call: TRBD2; v_call: TRBV7-3; clone_size: .; j_call: TRBJ2-1; cdr3_nt: TGTGCCAGCAGCGAGGGACTAGGCGGATACAATGAGCAGTTCTTC; cdr3_aa: CASSEGLGGYNEQFF
d_call: .; v_call: TRBV7-3; clone_size: .; j_call: TRBJ2-7; cdr3_nt: TGTGCCAGCAGCTTAAAACGGGGTGGCGAGCAGTACTTC; cdr3_aa: CASSLKRGGEQYF
d_call: .; v_call: TRBV4-1; clone_size: .; j_call: TRBJ2-7; cdr3_nt: TGCGCCAGCAGCCCAACAACTACCTATAGCGTCGAGCAGTACTTC; cdr3_aa: CASSPTTTYSVEQYF
d_call: TRBD1; v_call: TRBV28; clone_size: .; j_call: TRBJ1-1; cdr3_nt: TGTGCCAGCAGTTTATGGACAGGGGAAACTGAAGCTTTCTTT; cdr3_aa: CASSLWTGETEAFF
d_call: TRBD1; v_call: TRBV18; clone_size: .; j_call: TRBJ1-2; cdr3_nt: TGTGCCAGCTCACCGGACAGGGGGCCGCTTTGGGGCTACACCTTC; cdr3_aa: CASSPDRGPLWGYTF
d_call: .; v_call: TRBV5-1; clone_size: .; j_call: TRBJ2-7; cdr3_nt: TGCGCCAGCCGCTTGGGGAGGGGGGGCCTCTACGAGCAGTACTTC; cdr3_aa: CASRLGRGGLYEQYF
d_call: .; v_call: TRBV5-1; clone_size: .; j_call: TRBJ2-3; cdr3_nt: TGCGCCAGCAGCTTAGGCCCCATTCTAGCAGATACGCAGTATTTT; cdr3_aa: CASSLGPILADTQYF
d_call: .; v_call: TRBV7-9; clone_size: .; j_call: TRBJ1-1; cdr3_nt: TGTGCCAGCAGCTTAGCGCCCAACAGCCCTGAAGCTTTCTTT; cdr3_aa: CASSLAPNSPEAFF
d_call: .; v_call: TRBV5-6; clone_size: .; j_call: TRBJ2-5; cdr3_nt: TGTGCCAGCAGCTTATCAGGGGAAGAGACCCAGTACTTC; cdr3_aa: CASSLSGEETQYF
d_call: TRBD1; v_call: TRBV5-1; clone_size: .; j_call: TRBJ1-2; cdr3_nt: TGCGCCAGCAGCTTGGGGGGGGACAGGGGAAGCTATGGCTACACCTTC; cdr3_aa: CASSLGGDRGSYGYTF
d_call: .; v_call: TRBV4-3; clone_size: medium-sized; j_call: TRBJ1-3; cdr3_nt: TGCGCCAGCAGCCAAGACGCCAGGGGTGGTGCGGGAAACACCATATATTTT; cdr3_aa: CASSQDARGGAGNTIYF
d_call: TRBD1; v_call: TRBV18; clone_size: .; j_call: TRBJ1-1; cdr3_nt: TGTGCCAGCTCACTACAAACAGGGGCCACTGAAGCTTTCTTT; cdr3_aa: CASSLQTGATEAFF
d_call: TRBD1; v_call: TRBV11-1; clone_size: .; j_call: TRBJ1-5; cdr3_nt: TGTGCCAGCTCCGAAGGGGGCTGGAATCAGCCCCAGCATTTT; cdr3_aa: CASSEGGWNQPQHF
d_call: .; v_call: TRBV19; clone_size: .; j_call: TRBJ2-2; cdr3_nt: TGTGCCAGTAGTTCACAGGCCAACACCGGGGAGCTGTTTTTT; cdr3_aa: CASSSQANTGELFF
d_call: .; v_call: TRBV6-1; clone_size: .; j_call: TRBJ1-5; cdr3_nt: TGTGCCAGCAGTGAAGCGGGAGGGATAAGGAATCAGCCCCAGCATTTT; cdr3_aa: CASSEAGGIRNQPQHF
d_call: TRBD2; v_call: TRBV2; clone_size: .; j_call: TRBJ2-1; cdr3_nt: TGTGCCAGCAGTGGGTGGGAGGGCAATGAGCAGTTCTTC; cdr3_aa: CASSGWEGNEQFF
d_call: .; v_call: TRBV7-2; clone_size: .; j_call: TRBJ1-2; cdr3_nt: TGTGCCAGCAGCTTAACCAGGGATGGGTATGGCTACACCTTC; cdr3_aa: CASSLTRDGYGYTF
d_call: TRBD2; v_call: TRBV6-5; clone_size: .; j_call: TRBJ2-5; cdr3_nt: TGTGCCAGCAGTACTAGCGGGAGGTGGGGCGGGACCCAGTACTTC; cdr3_aa: CASSTSGRWGGTQYF
d_call: TRBD2; v_call: TRBV18; clone_size: .; j_call: TRBJ2-1; cdr3_nt: TGTGCCAGCTCACATAGCGGGAGTTCCTACAATGAGCAGTTCTTC; cdr3_aa: CASSHSGSSYNEQFF
d_call: .; v_call: TRBV15; clone_size: .; j_call: TRBJ2-7; cdr3_nt: TGTGCCACCAGCAGATCGGTGATGCGGGAGCAGTACTTC; cdr3_aa: CATSRSVMREQYF
d_call: .; v_call: TRBV9; clone_size: .; j_call: TRBJ2-5; cdr3_nt: TGTGCCAGCAGCGTTTGGAACCGGAGAGAGACCCAGTACTTC; cdr3_aa: CASSVWNRRETQYF
d_call: .; v_call: TRBV21-1; clone_size: .; j_call: TRBJ2-7; cdr3_nt: TGTGCCAGCAACCGGACAGGCTTCTACGAGCAGTACTTC; cdr3_aa: CASNRTGFYEQYF
d_call: TRBD2; v_call: TRBV7-9; clone_size: once; j_call: TRBJ2-3; cdr3_nt: TGTGCCAGCAGCTTGCTAGCGGGGGGGCTACGGTTTACGCAGTATTTT; cdr3_aa: CASSLLAGGLRFTQYF
d_call: .; v_call: TRBV2; clone_size: few; j_call: TRBJ2-7; cdr3_nt: TGTGCCAGCGGCAGAAGAACGGGAGAGCAGTACTTC; cdr3_aa: CASGRRTGEQYF
d_call: .; v_call: TRBV7-9; clone_size: .; j_call: TRBJ2-1; cdr3_nt: TGTGCCAGCAGCTTAACACAGGGTATGAATGAGCAGTTCTTC; cdr3_aa: CASSLTQGMNEQFF
d_call: .; v_call: TRBV27; clone_size: .; j_call: TRBJ1-2; cdr3_nt: TGTGCCAGCAGTTTCGGACAGAGCTATGGCTACACCTTC; cdr3_aa: CASSFGQSYGYTF
d_call: .; v_call: TRBV21-1; clone_size: .; j_call: TRBJ1-6; cdr3_nt: TGTGCCAGCAGCGAGGCGGCGAGTAGCTCACCCCTCCACTTT; cdr3_aa: CASSEAASSSPLHF
d_call: .; v_call: TRBV5-5; clone_size: once; j_call: TRBJ2-2; cdr3_nt: TGTGCCAGCAGCCAGAACACCGGGGAGCTGTTTTTT; cdr3_aa: CASSQNTGELFF
d_call: .; v_call: TRBV7-9; clone_size: .; j_call: TRBJ1-4; cdr3_nt: TGTGCCAGTAGGGGACAATTTAATGAAAAACTGTTTTTT; cdr3_aa: CASRGQFNEKLFF
d_call: .; v_call: TRBV19; clone_size: few; j_call: TRBJ1-2; cdr3_nt: TGTGCCAGTAGTATTGGGCAGCTTGCTAACTATGGCTACACCTTC; cdr3_aa: CASSIGQLANYGYTF
d_call: TRBD1; v_call: TRBV11-2; clone_size: .; j_call: TRBJ1-2; cdr3_nt: TGTGCCAGCAGCTCCCTGGGAACAGGGGTCGGTGGCTACACCTTC; cdr3_aa: CASSSLGTGVGGYTF
d_call: TRBD2; v_call: TRBV28; clone_size: .; j_call: TRBJ2-6; cdr3_nt: TGTGCCAGCCGGGGGGTTGACTCTGGGGCCAACGTCCTGACTTTC; cdr3_aa: CASRGVDSGANVLTF
d_call: TRBD1; v_call: TRBV2; clone_size: .; j_call: TRBJ2-2; cdr3_nt: TGTGCCAGCAGGGACAGGGGTATCGCCGGGGAGCTGTTTTTT; cdr3_aa: CASRDRGIAGELFF
d_call: .; v_call: TRBV12-5; clone_size: .; j_call: TRBJ2-5; cdr3_nt: TGTGCTAGTGGTCGGCAGAATCAGGCCCAGTACTTC; cdr3_aa: CASGRQNQAQYF
d_call: .; v_call: TRBV6-6; clone_size: .; j_call: TRBJ1-2; cdr3_nt: TGTGCCAGCAGTCCGTGGCCGTCCTGGGGCTACACCTTC; cdr3_aa: CASSPWPSWGYTF
d_call: .; v_call: TRBV6-5; clone_size: .; j_call: TRBJ1-3; cdr3_nt: TGTGCCAGCAGGCCTACAGGGAGAGGAAACACCATATATTTT; cdr3_aa: CASRPTGRGNTIYF
d_call: .; v_call: TRBV7-3; clone_size: .; j_call: TRBJ2-7; cdr3_nt: TGTGCCAGCAGCTTATTGCGGGGTAGCTTTGACGAGCAGTACTTC; cdr3_aa: CASSLLRGSFDEQYF
d_call: .; v_call: TRBV5-1; clone_size: once; j_call: TRBJ2-6; cdr3_nt: TGCGCCAGCAGCCGTCAAGAGGCCTTCAGCTCTGGGGCCAACGTCCTGACTTTC; cdr3_aa: CASSRQEAFSSGANVLTF
d_call: TRBD1; v_call: TRBV19; clone_size: .; j_call: TRBJ1-1; cdr3_nt: TGTGCCAGTAGTAAAACAAGACAGGGGGCGCGGGGCACTGAAGCTTTCTTT; cdr3_aa: CASSKTRQGARGTEAFF
d_call: TRBD1; v_call: TRBV4-2; clone_size: .; j_call: TRBJ2-7; cdr3_nt: TGTGCCAGCAGCCCTTCCACAGGGGGTTCCCTATACGAGCAGTACTTC; cdr3_aa: CASSPSTGGSLYEQYF
d_call: .; v_call: TRBV19; clone_size: .; j_call: TRBJ2-3; cdr3_nt: TGTGCCAGTAGTATTGTGATGGGGACTCAAGGGCAGTATTTT; cdr3_aa: CASSIVMGTQGQYF
d_call: TRBD2; v_call: TRBV30; clone_size: .; j_call: TRBJ2-5; cdr3_nt: TGTGCCTGGAGCCTACTAGCGCTCCAAGAGACCCAGTACTTC; cdr3_aa: CAWSLLALQETQYF
d_call: TRBD2; v_call: TRBV20-1; clone_size: .; j_call: TRBJ2-3; cdr3_nt: TGCAGTGCTTCCCGAGCGGGAGACTTCTCCTTT; cdr3_aa: CSASRAGDFSF
d_call: .; v_call: TRBV13; clone_size: once; j_call: TRBJ1-2; cdr3_nt: TGTGCCAGCAGGGCCTCGATCAGGGATACTTTTAAGGGCTACACCTTC; cdr3_aa: CASRASIRDTFKGYTF
d_call: TRBD1; v_call: TRBV27; clone_size: few; j_call: TRBJ2-7; cdr3_nt: TGTGCCAGCGGACAGGGGTCCGAGCAGTACTTC; cdr3_aa: CASGQGSEQYF
d_call: .; v_call: TRBV14; clone_size: once; j_call: TRBJ1-2; cdr3_nt: TGTGCCAGCAGCCAGGGGCCGAACTATGGCTACACCTTC; cdr3_aa: CASSQGPNYGYTF
d_call: TRBD1; v_call: TRBV9; clone_size: .; j_call: TRBJ1-5; cdr3_nt: TGTGCCAGCAGCGTAGAAGGGGGCCATCAGCCCCAGCATTTT; cdr3_aa: CASSVEGGHQPQHF